This T cell receptor (beta chain) appears in the sequencing data of a study of T cell responses to AZD1222 COVID-19 vaccine. The study's findings and limits: A mostly white British donor set with more females was recruited, and clonal diversity was possibly underestimated. Repertoires in all cases were sampled only once the peak T cell response had passed. AZD1222 recipients seropositive at baseline numbered only five to seven.

Profiling relied on immunoSEQ multiplex PCR, and the TCRdb table lists in-frame clones only, not all of them. The table records around 19,000 clones, roughly 90% of them present only once. With respect to this clone: Antigen specificity is unknown.

Second-dose schedules of about 4 or about 12 weeks were combined. Trimming cost V 3 bases and J 0 bases, with 15 bases left between them. This CDR3 contains 17 residues. Germline V gives CDR1 SGHTA, CDR2 FQGNSA. Sequenced here: peripheral blood, sampled 28 days after the second AZD1222 dose. The clonotype comes from an adult who received the AZD1222 COVID-19 vaccine. The chain is built from TRBV7-2 and TRBJ2-1; maybe TRBD2 (6 bases). The CDR3 sequence: CASSLGSLGGSYNEQFF. The CDR3 DNA reads as TGTGCCAGCAGCTTGGGTAGTTTGGGGGGCTCCTACAATGAGCAGTTCTTC.